The 14 T cell receptor beta chains in this list originate from one sample, sequenced in a study of blood T cell repertoires in COVID-19. The protocol was immunoSEQ multiplex PCR, while the TCRdb copy is restricted to in-frame clones and leaves out a portion. Of about 260,000 clones listed, 87% were seen once; the top ten hold 2% to 3%. Sequencing was done on a sample of peripheral blood. These TCRs come from a woman aged 50 to 60 with acute or convalescent COVID-19.

Remarks on this clone: At one boundary the junction diverges from the germline segment, which might be a read error. The chain has TRBV6-1 and TRBJ1-2, with D unresolved. Germline CDR1 reads MNHNS; CDR2 reads SASEGT. The CDR3 has 14 amino acids. CDR3 sequence (DNA): TGTGCCAGCGGTGATTTGGGCTTAAACTATGGCTACACCTTC. Its protein is CASGDLGLNYGYTF.

On this clone: In the same sample, other DNA sequences code for this CDR3. The V call is TRBV5-1, the J call TRBJ2-5, with D unresolved. Germline V lookup: CDR1 SGHRS, CDR2 YFSETQ. CDR3 length: 12 amino acids. The V end lost 0 bases, the J end lost 4 bases, and 4 bases lay between the germline ends. The CDR3 is CASSLARETQYF. In DNA, the CDR3 is TGCGCCAGCAGCTTGGCCCGAGAGACCCAGTACTTC.

The J gene is TRBJ1-5, the V gene TRBV6-1; weak D call: TRBD1 (5 bases). Germline lookup yields CDR1 MNHNS and CDR2 SASEGT. The germline V and J ends were trimmed by 3 bases and 3 bases, with 9 bases remaining between them. The CDR3 spans 14 residues. CDR3 DNA: TGTGCCAGCAGTGACAGGGCTGCCAATCAGCCCCAGCATTTT. This translates into CASSDRAANQPQHF.

The J gene is TRBJ2-7, the V gene TRBV12-3 or TRBV12-4; a possible D gene is TRBD1 (6 bases). Trimming removed 3 bases from V and 10 bases from J, with 13 bases in between. The CDR3 spans 12 residues. CDR3: CASSLGALDQYF. CDR3 DNA: TGTGCCAGCAGTTTGGGGGCCCTCGATCAGTACTTC.

This clone occurred a few times. The chain carries TRBV28 and TRBJ1-5; 10 bases align to TRBD1. The CDR3 consists of 18 residues. Germline trimming cut 3 bases from V and 1 base from J; bases unmatched to any gene: 9. Per germline, CDR1 MDHEN and CDR2 SYDVKM. The CDR3 loop is CASSFTLGQGESNQPQHF. DNA for the CDR3: TGTGCCAGCAGTTTTACCCTAGGACAGGGGGAAAGCAATCAGCCCCAGCATTTT.

The gene calls are TRBV6-1 and TRBJ2-2; D is uncertain. Germline V lookup: CDR1 MNHNS, CDR2 SASEGT. The V gene lost 0 bases and the J gene lost 3 bases, with 5 bases spanning the gap. CDR3 size: 14 residues. CDR3 DNA: TGTGCCAGCAGTGAAGCGAGTTACACCGGGGAGCTGTTTTTT. Translation gives CASSEASYTGELFF.

The rearrangement uses TRBV11-2 and TRBJ2-7; D gene uncertain. V gave up 1 base and J gave up 3 bases, with 4 bases separating them. This CDR3 contains 12 residues. Germline values: CDR1 SGHAT, CDR2 FQNNGV. The CDR3 reads CASSLVSYEQYF. In DNA form, the CDR3 reads TGTGCCAGCAGCTTAGTTAGCTACGAGCAGTACTTC.

Many counts were recorded for this clone. The CDR3 DNA is TGTGCCACCAGCATGGGACTAGCGGGATCCTACGAGCAGTACTTC. The encoded protein is CATSMGLAGSYEQYF. J is TRBJ2-7 and V is TRBV15; 13 bases are a match to TRBD2. J lost 1 base, V lost 4 bases, and 1 base had no gene match. Germline V gene lookup returns CDR1 LNHNV and CDR2 YYDKDF (reference sequence). This CDR3 has 15 amino acids.

The chain joins TRBV30 to TRBJ1-3, with D unclear. CDR3 length: 13 residues. Germline values: CDR1 GTSNPN, CDR2 SVGIG (reference sequence). V was pared by 1 base and J by 0 bases, with 4 bases between. CDR3 nucleotides: TGTGCCTGGAGTGACAACTCTGGAAACACCATATATTTT. The encoded protein is CAWSDNSGNTIYF.

The chain has TRBV5-1 and TRBJ2-3; perhaps TRBD1 as D (6 bases). Trimming left V 7 bases short and J 4 bases short, with 19 bases between. Per the germline V gene, CDR1 is SGHRS and CDR2 is YFSETQ. This CDR3 has 15 amino acids. CDR3 protein: CASYDSGTNADTQYF. The CDR3 bases are TGCGCCAGCTACGACTCCGGGACAAATGCAGATACGCAGTATTTT.

This clone has only a few counts. The chain uses TRBV5-1 and TRBJ1-2; unclear D gene. The CDR3 has 14 amino acids. In germline, CDR1 is SGHRS, CDR2 YFSETQ. Trimming took off 0 bases at V and 4 bases at J, with 10 bases between the two ends. The CDR3 nucleotides are TGCGCCAGCAGCTTGGACACAACCATCTATGGCTACACCTTC. It translates to CASSLDTTIYGYTF.

The V and J genes are TRBV7-2 and TRBJ2-3; D might be TRBD1 (5 bases). CDR1 is SGHTA and CDR2 is FQGNSA in the germline V gene. The CDR3 runs 19 residues. V lost 2 bases and J lost 0, with 21 bases in between. CDR3 protein: CASSLYSSLGAASTDTQYF. The CDR3 nucleotides are TGTGCCAGCAGCTTATATTCGAGCCTAGGGGCGGCTAGCACAGATACGCAGTATTTT.

The chain couples TRBV10-1 to TRBJ2-1; TRBD2 matches 8 bases. The CDR3 has 18 amino acids. The J segment lost 0 bases and the V segment lost 0 bases, leaving 7 bases of the junction unmatched. Germline CDR1 and CDR2: WNHNN and SYGVQD (reference sequence). CDR3 DNA sequence: TGCGCCAGCAGTGAGTCGGCTAGCGGGCGGAGCTCCTACAATGAGCAGTTCTTC. Translating it yields CASSESASGRSSYNEQFF.

To note about this clone: Other DNA sequences within the sample encode an identical CDR3. The CDR3 here is CSATSGYEQYF. In DNA form, the CDR3 reads TGCAGTGCTACTAGCGGTTACGAGCAGTACTTC. The gene calls are TRBV20-1 and TRBJ2-7; 7 bases are a match to TRBD2. J was trimmed by 4 bases and V by 4 bases; bases with no gene match: 1. Germline V gives CDR1 DFQATT, CDR2 SNEGSKA (reference sequence). CDR3 size: 11 residues.